The present T cell receptor (beta chain) was sequenced within a study of blood T cells in healthy people across ages. Study-wide findings and caveats: Naive and antigen-experienced cells could not be conclusively compared, given unsorted PBMCs. Age showed a roughly linear inverse relationship with TCR beta diversity per million T cells.

Extractions gave at least 6 micrograms of total RNA per sample. In this sample, this clonotype turned up a few times. The target antigen is unknown. For the second PCR, which ran for about 6 to 12 cycles, a sample-barcoded 5' primer and a J-beta primer mix were used. Researchers report that a template-switch adaptor with 12 random nucleotides tagged each cDNA molecule. MiXCR, applied by TCRdb to the 5' RACE reads, yields one record per CDR3 protein. The sample has about 1.1 million distinct CDR3 sequences; approximately 38% are singletons. This CDR3 has 15 residues. Deletions cut 4 bases from V and 1 base from J, with 14 bases between. Germline V lookup: CDR1 SGDLS, CDR2 YYNGEE.

The V call is TRBV9, the J call TRBJ1-1, with a weak D call TRBD1 (6 bases). The source of this sequence is a man aged 18 to 29 in good health. Input material: blood. Here the CDR3 reads CASSPRDTQNTEAFF. CDR3 nucleotide sequence: TGTGCCAGCAGCCCTCGGGACACCCAGAACACTGAAGCTTTCTTT.